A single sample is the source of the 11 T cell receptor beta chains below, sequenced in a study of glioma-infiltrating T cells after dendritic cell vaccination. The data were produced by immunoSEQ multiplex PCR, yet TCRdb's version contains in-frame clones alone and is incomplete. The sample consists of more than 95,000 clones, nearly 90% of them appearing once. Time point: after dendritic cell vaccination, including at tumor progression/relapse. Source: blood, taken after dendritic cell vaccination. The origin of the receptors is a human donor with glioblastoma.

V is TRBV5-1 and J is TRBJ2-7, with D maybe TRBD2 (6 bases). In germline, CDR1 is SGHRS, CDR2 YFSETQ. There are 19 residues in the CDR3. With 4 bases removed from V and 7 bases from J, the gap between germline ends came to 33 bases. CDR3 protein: CASSPRRGATDLIPSEQYF. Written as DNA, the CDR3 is TGCGCCAGCAGCCCGCGGCGGGGAGCCACCGACCTTATTCCTAGTGAGCAGTACTTC.

This chain's CDR3 is CASSSGQGVEQPQHF. The DNA for the CDR3 is TGTGCCAGCAGTTCAGGACAGGGGGTAGAACAGCCCCAGCATTTT. V usage is TRBV27 and J usage is TRBJ1-5; 10 bases are a match to TRBD1. Per germline, CDR1 MNHEY and CDR2 SMNVEV (reference sequence). The CDR3 spans 15 residues. V shed 4 bases, J shed 7 bases, and the junction held 7 bases outside the gene matches.

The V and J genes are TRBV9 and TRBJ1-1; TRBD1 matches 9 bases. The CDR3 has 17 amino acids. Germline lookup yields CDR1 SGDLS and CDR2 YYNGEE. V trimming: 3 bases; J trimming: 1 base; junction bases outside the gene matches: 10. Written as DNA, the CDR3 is TGTGCCAGCAGCGCCCCGCGGGACAGGGAGTCGAACACTGAAGCTTTCTTT. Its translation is CASSAPRDRESNTEAFF.

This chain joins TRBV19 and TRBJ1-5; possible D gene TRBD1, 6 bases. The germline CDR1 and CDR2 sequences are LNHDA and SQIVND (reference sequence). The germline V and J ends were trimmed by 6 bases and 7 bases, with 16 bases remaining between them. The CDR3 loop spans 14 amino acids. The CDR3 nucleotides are TGTGCCAGTAGACAAACAGGGTTGGGGCAGCCCCAGCATTTT. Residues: CASRQTGLGQPQHF.

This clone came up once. CDR3 residues: CASRVGPGTANSPLHF. CDR3 nucleotides: TGCGCCAGCAGGGTAGGCCCCGGGACAGCGAATTCACCCCTCCACTTT. The rearrangement links TRBV5-1 to TRBJ1-6; 7 bases match TRBD1. Germline loops: CDR1 SGHRS, CDR2 YFSETQ. This CDR3 region has 16 residues. Trimming removed 5 bases from V and 7 bases from J; junction bases left unmatched: 12.

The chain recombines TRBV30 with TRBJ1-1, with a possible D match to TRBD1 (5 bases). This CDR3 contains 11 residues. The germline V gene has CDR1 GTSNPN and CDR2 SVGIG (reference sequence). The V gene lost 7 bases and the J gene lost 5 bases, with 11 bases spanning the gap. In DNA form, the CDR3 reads TGTGCCTCGACAGAGAGGACTGAAGCTTTCTTT. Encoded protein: CASTERTEAFF.

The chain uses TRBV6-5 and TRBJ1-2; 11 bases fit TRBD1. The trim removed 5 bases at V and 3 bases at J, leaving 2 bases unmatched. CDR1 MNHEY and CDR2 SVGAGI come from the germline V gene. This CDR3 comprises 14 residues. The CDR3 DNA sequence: TGTGCCAGCAGTGCGGGACAGGGGGACTATGGCTACACCTTC. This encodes CASSAGQGDYGYTF.

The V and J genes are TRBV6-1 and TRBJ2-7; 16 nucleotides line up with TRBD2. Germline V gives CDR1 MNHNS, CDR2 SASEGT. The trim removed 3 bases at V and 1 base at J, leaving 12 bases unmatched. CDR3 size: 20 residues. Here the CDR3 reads CASSDKWGTSGRALSYEQYF. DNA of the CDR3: TGTGCCAGCAGTGATAAGTGGGGGACTAGCGGGAGGGCCTTATCCTACGAGCAGTACTTC.

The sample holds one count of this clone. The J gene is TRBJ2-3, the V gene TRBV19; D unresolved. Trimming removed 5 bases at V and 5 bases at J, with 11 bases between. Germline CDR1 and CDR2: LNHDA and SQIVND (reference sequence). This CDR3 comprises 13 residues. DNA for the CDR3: TGTGCCAGTAGTGGCCAGAATGAAGATACGCAGTATTTT. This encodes CASSGQNEDTQYF. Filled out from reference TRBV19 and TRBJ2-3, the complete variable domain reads DGGITQSPKYLFRKEGQNVTLSCEQNLNHDAMYWYRQDPGQGLRLIYYSQIVNDFQKGDIAEGYSVSREKKESFPLTVTSAQKNPTAFYLCASSGQNEDTQYFGPGTRLTVL.

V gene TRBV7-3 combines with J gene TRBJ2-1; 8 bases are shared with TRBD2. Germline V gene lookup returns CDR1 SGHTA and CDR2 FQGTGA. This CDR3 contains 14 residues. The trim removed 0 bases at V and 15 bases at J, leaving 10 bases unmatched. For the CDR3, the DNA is TGTGCCAGCAGCTTAACGAGGAGCGGGAGTATTTTGTTCTTC. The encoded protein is CASSLTRSGSILFF.

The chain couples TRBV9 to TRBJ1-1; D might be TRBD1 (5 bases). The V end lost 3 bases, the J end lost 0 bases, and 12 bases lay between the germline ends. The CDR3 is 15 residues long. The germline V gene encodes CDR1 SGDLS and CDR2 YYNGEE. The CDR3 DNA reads TGTGCCAGCAGCGCTGGGGGGGGATTGAACACTGAAGCTTTCTTT. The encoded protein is CASSAGGGLNTEAFF.